Sequencing of this TCR beta chain was carried out in a study of response to subunit inactivated influenza vaccine. TCRdb called the RT-PCR reads again in MiXCR, with one record for every CDR3 protein. The data show under 550,000 distinct CDR3 sequences, with approximately 7.7% seen just once and around 12% held by the top ten. This clonotype has only a few counts. Its antigen is undetermined. General observations from the study: After each seasonal influenza vaccination, few new T cells are recruited, the authors suggested.

Germline CDR1 reads DFQATT; CDR2 reads SNEGSKA (reference sequence). The CDR3 extends over 13 amino acids. Trimming pared 5 bases from V and 3 bases from J, leaving 14 bases between. This sample comprised PBMCs from blood, obtained less than 30 months after vaccination. This clonotype was sampled from a man aged 50 to 69 who received an inactivated influenza vaccine. The chain carries TRBV20-1 and TRBJ2-7; D gene unclear. This CDR3 is CSAAPSGGYEQYF. The CDR3 region has the DNA TGCAGTGCTGCCCCTTCCGGTGGCTACGAGCAGTACTTC.